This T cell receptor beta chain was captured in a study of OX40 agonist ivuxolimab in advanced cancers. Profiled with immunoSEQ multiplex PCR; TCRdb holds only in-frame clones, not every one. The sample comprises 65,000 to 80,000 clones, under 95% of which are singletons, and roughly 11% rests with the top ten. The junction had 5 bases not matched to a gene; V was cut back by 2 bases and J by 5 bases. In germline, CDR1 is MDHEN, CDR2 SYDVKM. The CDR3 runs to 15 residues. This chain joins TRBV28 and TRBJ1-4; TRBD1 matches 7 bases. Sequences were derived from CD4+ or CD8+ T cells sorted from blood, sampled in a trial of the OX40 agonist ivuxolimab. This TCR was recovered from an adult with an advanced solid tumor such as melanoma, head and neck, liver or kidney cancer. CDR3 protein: CASSLRQGPNEKLFF. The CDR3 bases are TGTGCCAGCAGTTTACGACAGGGACCGAATGAAAAACTGTTTTTT.